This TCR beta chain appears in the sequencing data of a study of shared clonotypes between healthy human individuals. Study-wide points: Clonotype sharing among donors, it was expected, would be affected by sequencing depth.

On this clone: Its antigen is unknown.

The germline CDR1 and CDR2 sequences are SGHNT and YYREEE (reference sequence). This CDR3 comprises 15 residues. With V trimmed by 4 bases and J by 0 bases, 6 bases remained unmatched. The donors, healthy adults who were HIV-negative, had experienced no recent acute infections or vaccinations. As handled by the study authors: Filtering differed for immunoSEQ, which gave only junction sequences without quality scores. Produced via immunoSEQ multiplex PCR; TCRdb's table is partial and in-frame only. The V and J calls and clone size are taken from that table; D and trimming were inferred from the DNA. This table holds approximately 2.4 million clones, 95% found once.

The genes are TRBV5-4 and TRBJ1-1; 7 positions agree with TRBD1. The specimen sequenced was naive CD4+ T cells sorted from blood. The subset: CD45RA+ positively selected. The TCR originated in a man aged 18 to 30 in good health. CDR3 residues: CASSNPGQMNTEAFF. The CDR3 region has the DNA TGTGCCAGCAGCAATCCGGGACAGATGAACACTGAAGCTTTCTTT.